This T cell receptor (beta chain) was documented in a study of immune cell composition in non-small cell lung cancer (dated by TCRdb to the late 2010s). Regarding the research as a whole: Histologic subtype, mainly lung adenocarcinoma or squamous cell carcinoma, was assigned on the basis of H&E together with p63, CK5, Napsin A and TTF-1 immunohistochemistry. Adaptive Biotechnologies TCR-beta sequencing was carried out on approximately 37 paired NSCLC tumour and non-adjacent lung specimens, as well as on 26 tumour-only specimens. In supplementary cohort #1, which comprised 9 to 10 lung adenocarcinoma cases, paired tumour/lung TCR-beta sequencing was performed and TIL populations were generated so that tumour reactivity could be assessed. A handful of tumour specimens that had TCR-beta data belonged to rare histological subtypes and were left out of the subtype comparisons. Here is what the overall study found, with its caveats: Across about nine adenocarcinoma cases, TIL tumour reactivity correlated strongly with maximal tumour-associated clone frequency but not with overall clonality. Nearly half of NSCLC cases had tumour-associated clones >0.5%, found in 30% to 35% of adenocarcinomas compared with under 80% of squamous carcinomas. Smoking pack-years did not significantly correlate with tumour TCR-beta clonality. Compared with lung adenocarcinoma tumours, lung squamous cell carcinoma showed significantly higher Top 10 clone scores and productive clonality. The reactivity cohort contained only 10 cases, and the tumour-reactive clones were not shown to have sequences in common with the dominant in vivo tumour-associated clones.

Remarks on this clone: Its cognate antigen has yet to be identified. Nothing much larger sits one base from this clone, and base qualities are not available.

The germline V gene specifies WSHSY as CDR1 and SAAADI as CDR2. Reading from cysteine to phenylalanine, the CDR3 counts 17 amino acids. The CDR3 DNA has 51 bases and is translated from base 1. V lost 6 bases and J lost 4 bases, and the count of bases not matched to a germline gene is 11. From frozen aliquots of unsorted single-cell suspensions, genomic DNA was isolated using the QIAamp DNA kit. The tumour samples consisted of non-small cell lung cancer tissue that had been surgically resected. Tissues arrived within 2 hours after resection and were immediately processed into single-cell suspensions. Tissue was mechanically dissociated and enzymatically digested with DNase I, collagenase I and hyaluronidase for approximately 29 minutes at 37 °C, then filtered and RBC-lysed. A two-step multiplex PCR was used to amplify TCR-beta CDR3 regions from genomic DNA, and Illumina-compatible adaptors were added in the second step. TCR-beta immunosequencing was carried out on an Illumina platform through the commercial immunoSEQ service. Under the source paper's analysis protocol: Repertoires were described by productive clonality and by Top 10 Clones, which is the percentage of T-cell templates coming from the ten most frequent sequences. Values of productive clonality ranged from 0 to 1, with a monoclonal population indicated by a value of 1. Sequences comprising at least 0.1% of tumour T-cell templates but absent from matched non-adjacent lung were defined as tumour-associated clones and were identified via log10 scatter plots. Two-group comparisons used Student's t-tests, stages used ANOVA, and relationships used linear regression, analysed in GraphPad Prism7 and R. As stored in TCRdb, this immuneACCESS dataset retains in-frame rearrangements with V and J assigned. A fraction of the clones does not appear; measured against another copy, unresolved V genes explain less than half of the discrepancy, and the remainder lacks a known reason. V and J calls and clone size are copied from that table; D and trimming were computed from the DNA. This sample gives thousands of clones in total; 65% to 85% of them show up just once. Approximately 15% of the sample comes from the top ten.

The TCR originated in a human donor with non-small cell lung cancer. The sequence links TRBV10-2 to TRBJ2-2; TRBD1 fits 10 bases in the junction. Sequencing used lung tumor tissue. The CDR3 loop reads CASSHILGQGITGELFF. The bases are TGCGCCAGCAGCCACATCCTGGGACAGGGGATCACCGGGGAGCTGTTTTTT.